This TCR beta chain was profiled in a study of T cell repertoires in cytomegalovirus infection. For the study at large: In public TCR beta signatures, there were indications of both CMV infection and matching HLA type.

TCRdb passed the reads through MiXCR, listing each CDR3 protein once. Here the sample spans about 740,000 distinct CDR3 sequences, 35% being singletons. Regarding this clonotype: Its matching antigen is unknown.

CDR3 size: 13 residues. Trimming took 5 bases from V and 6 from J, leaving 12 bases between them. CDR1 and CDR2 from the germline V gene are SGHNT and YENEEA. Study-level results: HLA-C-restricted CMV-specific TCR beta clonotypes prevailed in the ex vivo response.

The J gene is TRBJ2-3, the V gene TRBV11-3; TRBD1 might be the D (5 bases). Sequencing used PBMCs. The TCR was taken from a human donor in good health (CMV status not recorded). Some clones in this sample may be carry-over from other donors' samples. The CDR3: CASSPGALDTQYF. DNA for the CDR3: TGTGCCAGCAGCCCTGGGGCGTTGGATACGCAGTATTTT.